These 6 T cell receptor beta chains were all obtained from the same sample, sequenced in a study of CD8 T cells in Susac syndrome. Reverse transcription of roughly 0.5 to 1 ug RNA used random hexamers. Using its own MiXCR run on the immunoSEQ multiplex PCR reads, TCRdb lists one record per CDR3 protein. This sample carries 150,000 or so distinct CDR3 sequences, around 96% of them seen once, and the ten largest clones take roughly 0.12%. Sequencing input: CD4+ T cells from PBMCs. The source of these receptors is a human donor with Susac syndrome.

V is TRBV29-1 and J is TRBJ2-3, with 7 bases aligning to TRBD2. J gave up 3 bases and V 5 bases, and 11 bases lay outside the gene matches. This CDR3 spans 15 amino acids. CDR1 is SQVTM, CDR2 ANQGSEA, per germline. CDR3 sequence reads: CSVLGWRERTDTQYF. The CDR3 coding sequence is TGCAGCGTTCTCGGGTGGCGGGAGCGAACAGATACGCAGTATTTT.

The sample holds one count of this clonotype. V is TRBV20-1 and J is TRBJ1-5; D unclear. Germline CDR1 reads DFQATT; CDR2 reads SNEGSKA (reference sequence). The V end lost 0 bases, the J end lost 0 bases, and 6 bases lay between the germline ends. The CDR3 extends over 14 amino acids. The CDR3, as DNA: TGCAGTGCTAGAGACCCAGATAGCAATCAGCCCCAGCATTTT. Its protein product is CSARDPDSNQPQHF.

V and J are TRBV12-3 or TRBV12-4 and TRBJ1-1, with D uncertain. Trimming cost V 1 base and J 6 bases, with 12 bases left between them. This CDR3 is built from 14 residues. DNA of the CDR3: TGTGCCAGCAGTTTAGGCTCACCAGTCTCTGAAGCTTTCTTT. Protein sequence: CASSLGSPVSEAFF.

The chain joins TRBV20-1 to TRBJ1-2; no clear D gene. Germline CDR1 is DFQATT and CDR2 is SNEGSKA (reference sequence). CDR3 length equals 15 residues. The ends were cut back, 4 bases at V and 4 bases at J, with 19 bases in the middle. The CDR3 protein is CSATLRADGSYGYTF. The DNA for the CDR3 is TGCAGTGCTACCCTAAGGGCAGACGGGAGCTATGGCTACACCTTC.

CDR3 residues: CASSFPYQPQHF. The DNA for the CDR3 is TGTGCCAGCAGTTTCCCATATCAGCCCCAGCATTTT. The chain recombines TRBV28 with TRBJ1-5; no definite D call. This CDR3 is built from 12 residues. V was cut by 3 bases and J by 5 bases, with 5 bases left in between. The germline V gene has CDR1 MDHEN and CDR2 SYDVKM.

This sequence joins TRBV28 and TRBJ1-2; a possible D gene is TRBD1 (5 bases). V was clipped by 2 bases and J by 8 bases, with 9 bases between them. CDR3 length: 12 amino acids. In germline, CDR1 is MDHEN, CDR2 SYDVKM. CDR3 sequence reads: CASSLVGGGYTF. The CDR3 DNA reads as TGTGCCAGCAGTTTAGTCGGGGGAGGCTACACCTTC.